The 9 T cell receptor beta chains below all came from one sample that was sequenced in a study of cytomegalovirus exposure and HLA in healthy donors. Profiled with immunoSEQ multiplex PCR; TCRdb holds only in-frame clones, not every one. The sample consists of under 200,000 clones, around 90% of them appearing once. The sequenced material came from PBMCs. The receptors come from a young woman in good health and CMV-seropositive.

This chain connects TRBV11-2 to TRBJ2-5, with D maybe TRBD2 (6 bases). The V gene's germline CDR1 is SGHAT and CDR2 FQNNGV. The ends were cut back, 3 bases at V and 0 bases at J, with 8 bases in the middle. This CDR3 has 14 amino acids. CDR3 bases: TGTGCCAGCAGCTTCGCTAGCGACCAAGAGACCCAGTACTTC. As protein: CASSFASDQETQYF.

The CDR3 bases are TGTGCCAGCAGCGTAGGGGGAGGAGGAATCACAGATACGCAGTATTTT. It encodes CASSVGGGGITDTQYF. V and J are TRBV9 and TRBJ2-3; maybe TRBD2 (6 bases). Germline values: CDR1 SGDLS, CDR2 YYNGEE. The CDR3 runs to 16 residues. Trimming cost V 0 bases and J 2 bases, with 13 bases left between them.

V is TRBV4-3 and J is TRBJ2-1; D may be TRBD2 (5 bases). Trimming pared 0 bases from V and 2 bases from J, leaving 8 bases between. CDR1 is LGHNA, CDR2 YSLEER, per germline. The CDR3 runs 15 residues. In DNA, the CDR3 is TGCGCCAGCAGCCAAGATGAGGGTCCCTACAATGAGCAGTTCTTC. The encoded protein is CASSQDEGPYNEQFF.

This chain connects TRBV18 to TRBJ1-3; weak D call: TRBD1 (5 bases). CDR3 size: 16 residues. V lost 5 bases and J lost 0, with 14 bases in between. CDR1 KGHSH and CDR2 LQKENI come from the germline V gene. The CDR3, as DNA: TGTGCCAGCTCATCTTTGGCCAGGGACTCTGGAAACACCATATATTTT. This sequence encodes CASSSLARDSGNTIYF.

The chain combines TRBV4-3 with TRBJ2-7; TRBD2 aligns across 15 bases. The germline gives CDR1 LGHNA, CDR2 YSLEER. V dropped 0 bases and J dropped 2; count of bases not matched to a gene: 5. The CDR3 sequence is 18 residues long. The CDR3: CASSQEPGLAGGPYEQYF. The CDR3 nucleotides are TGCGCCAGCAGCCAAGAACCGGGACTAGCGGGAGGCCCCTACGAGCAGTACTTC.

The chain has TRBV28 and TRBJ2-7; a possible D gene is TRBD1 (5 bases). V was clipped by 10 bases and J by 6 bases, with 19 bases between them. The germline V gene encodes CDR1 MDHEN and CDR2 SYDVKM. The CDR3 extends over 13 amino acids. The CDR3 DNA follows: TGTGCCATCTCGCAGGGTCCCCTTGGCGAGCAGTACTTC. Its protein is CAISQGPLGEQYF.

The rearrangement uses TRBV29-1 and TRBJ2-7, with TRBD1 as a possible D gene (5 bases). Germline CDR1 SQVTM, CDR2 ANQGSEA. V dropped 3 bases and J dropped 0 bases, with 12 bases sitting between them. CDR3 length: 14 residues. This chain's CDR3 is CSVEIDSSSYEQYF. CDR3 coding DNA: TGCAGCGTTGAGATCGACAGCAGCTCCTACGAGCAGTACTTC.

This clone is a singleton in its sample. The V and J genes are TRBV29-1 and TRBJ2-7, with TRBD1 as a possible D gene (5 bases). Germline assignment: CDR1 SQVTM and CDR2 ANQGSEA. The CDR3 is 12 amino acids. V lost 4 bases and J lost 2, with 9 bases in between. The CDR3 region is CSVAGAAYEQYF. CDR3 bases: TGCAGCGTTGCTGGGGCCGCCTACGAGCAGTACTTC.

This clone was detected only once. The chain is built from TRBV7-9 and TRBJ2-7; 9 bases are shared with TRBD1. V dropped 5 bases and J dropped 12; count of bases not matched to a gene: 11. This CDR3 has 13 amino acids. CDR1 is SEHNR and CDR2 is FQNEAQ in the germline V gene (reference sequence). The CDR3: CASSPGTGSNWYF. The CDR3 region has the DNA TGTGCCAGCAGCCCGGGGACAGGGTCAAATTGGTACTTC.